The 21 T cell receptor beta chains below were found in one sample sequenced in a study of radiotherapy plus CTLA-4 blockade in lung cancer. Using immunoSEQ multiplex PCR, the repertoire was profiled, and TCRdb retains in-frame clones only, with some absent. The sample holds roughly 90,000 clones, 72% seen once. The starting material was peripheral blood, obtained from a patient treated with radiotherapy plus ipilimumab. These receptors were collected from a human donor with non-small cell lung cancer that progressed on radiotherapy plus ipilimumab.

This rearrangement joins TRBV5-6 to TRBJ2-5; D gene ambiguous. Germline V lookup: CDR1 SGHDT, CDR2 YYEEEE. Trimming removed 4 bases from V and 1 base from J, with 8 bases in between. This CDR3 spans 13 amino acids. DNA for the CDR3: TGTGCCAGCAGCGCAACTCTCCAAGAGACCCAGTACTTC. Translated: CASSATLQETQYF. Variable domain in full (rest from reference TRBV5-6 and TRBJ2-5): DAGVTQSPTHLIKTRGQQVTLRCSPKSGHDTVSWYQQALGQGPQFIFQYYEEEERQRGNFPDRFSGHQFPNYSSELNVNALLLGDSALYLCASSATLQETQYFGPGTRLLVL.

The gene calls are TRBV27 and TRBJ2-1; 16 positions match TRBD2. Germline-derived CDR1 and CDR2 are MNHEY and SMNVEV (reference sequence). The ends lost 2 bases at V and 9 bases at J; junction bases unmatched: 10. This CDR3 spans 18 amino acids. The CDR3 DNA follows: TGTGCCAGCAGTTTACGACCGGGACTAGCGGGAGGGTGGTTTGAGCAGTTCTTC. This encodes CASSLRPGLAGGWFEQFF.

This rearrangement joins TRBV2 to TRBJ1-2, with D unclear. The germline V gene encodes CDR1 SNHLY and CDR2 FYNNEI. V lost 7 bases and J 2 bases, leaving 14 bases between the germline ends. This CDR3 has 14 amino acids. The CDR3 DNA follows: TGTGCCAGCATGCCGCTGACGGAGAACTATGGCTACACCTTC. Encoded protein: CASMPLTENYGYTF.

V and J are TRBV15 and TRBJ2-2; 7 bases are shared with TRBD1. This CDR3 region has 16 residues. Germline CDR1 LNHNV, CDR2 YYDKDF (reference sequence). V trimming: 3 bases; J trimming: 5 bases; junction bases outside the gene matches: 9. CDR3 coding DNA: TGTGCCACCAGCAGTCGGGTGACAGGGAGAACCGGGGAGCTGTTTTTT. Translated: CATSSRVTGRTGELFF.

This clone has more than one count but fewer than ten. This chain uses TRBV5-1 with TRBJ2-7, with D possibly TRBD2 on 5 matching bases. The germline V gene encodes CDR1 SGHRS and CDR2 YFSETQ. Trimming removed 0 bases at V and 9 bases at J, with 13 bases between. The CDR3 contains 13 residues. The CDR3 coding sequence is TGCGCCAGCAGCTTGGGTGCGTCCGCGGGGCAGTACTTC. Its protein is CASSLGASAGQYF.

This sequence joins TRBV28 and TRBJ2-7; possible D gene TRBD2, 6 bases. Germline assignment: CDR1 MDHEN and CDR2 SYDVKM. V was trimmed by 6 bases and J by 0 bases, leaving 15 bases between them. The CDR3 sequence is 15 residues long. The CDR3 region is CASSRRGTRSYEQYF. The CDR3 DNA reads TGTGCCAGCAGCCGCCGGGGGACGCGCTCCTACGAGCAGTACTTC.

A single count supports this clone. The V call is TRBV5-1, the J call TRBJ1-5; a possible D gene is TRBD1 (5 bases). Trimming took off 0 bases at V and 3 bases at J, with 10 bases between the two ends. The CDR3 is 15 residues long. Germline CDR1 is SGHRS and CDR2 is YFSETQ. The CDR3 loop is CASSLAGDPNQPQHF. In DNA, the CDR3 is TGCGCCAGCAGCTTGGCCGGGGACCCCAATCAGCCCCAGCATTTT.

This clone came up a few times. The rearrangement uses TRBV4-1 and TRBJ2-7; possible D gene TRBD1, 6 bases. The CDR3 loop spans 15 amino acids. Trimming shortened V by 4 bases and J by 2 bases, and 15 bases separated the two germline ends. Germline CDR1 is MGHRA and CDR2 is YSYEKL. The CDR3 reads CASSPLPDRPYEQYF. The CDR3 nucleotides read TGCGCCAGCAGCCCCCTACCCGACAGGCCCTACGAGCAGTACTTC.

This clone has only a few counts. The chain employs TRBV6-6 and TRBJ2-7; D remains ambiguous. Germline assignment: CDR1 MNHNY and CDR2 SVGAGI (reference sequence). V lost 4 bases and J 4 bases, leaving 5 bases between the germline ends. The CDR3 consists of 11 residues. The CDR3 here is CASSFQYEQYF. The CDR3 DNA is TGTGCCAGCAGTTTCCAATACGAGCAGTACTTC.

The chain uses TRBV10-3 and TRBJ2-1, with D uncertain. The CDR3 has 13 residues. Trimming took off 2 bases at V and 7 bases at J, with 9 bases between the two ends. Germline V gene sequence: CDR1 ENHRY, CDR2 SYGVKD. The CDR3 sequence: CAISEGPPNEQFF. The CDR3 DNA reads TGTGCCATCAGTGAGGGACCGCCGAATGAGCAGTTCTTC.

The CDR3 loop reads CAWSIGLQGHQRTNEKLFF. The CDR3 nucleotides read TGTGCCTGGAGTATCGGGTTACAGGGACACCAACGGACTAATGAAAAACTGTTTTTT. This chain connects TRBV30 to TRBJ1-4; the D gene is possibly TRBD1 (6 bases). The CDR3 runs to 19 residues. Trimming took off 2 bases at V and 2 bases at J, with 24 bases between the two ends. From germline, CDR1 is GTSNPN and CDR2 SVGIG (reference sequence). The variable domain in full, completed from reference TRBV30 and TRBJ1-4, reads SQTIHQWPATLVQPVGSPLSLECTVEGTSNPNLYWYRQAAGRGLQLLFYSVGIGQISSEVPQNLSASRPQDRQFILSSKKLLLSDSGFYLCAWSIGLQGHQRTNEKLFFGSGTQLSVL.

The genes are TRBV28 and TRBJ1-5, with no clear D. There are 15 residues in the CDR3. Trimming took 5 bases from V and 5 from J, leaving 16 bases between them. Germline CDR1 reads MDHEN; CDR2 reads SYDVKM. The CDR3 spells CASSPTQTGYQPQHF. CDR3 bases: TGTGCCAGCAGTCCGACGCAAACGGGATATCAGCCCCAGCATTTT.

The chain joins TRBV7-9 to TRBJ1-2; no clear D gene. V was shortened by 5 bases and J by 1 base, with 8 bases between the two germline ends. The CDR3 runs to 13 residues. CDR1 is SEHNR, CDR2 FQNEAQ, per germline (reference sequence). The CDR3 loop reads CASSPRDNYGYTF. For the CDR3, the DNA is TGTGCCAGCAGCCCCCGGGATAACTATGGCTACACCTTC.

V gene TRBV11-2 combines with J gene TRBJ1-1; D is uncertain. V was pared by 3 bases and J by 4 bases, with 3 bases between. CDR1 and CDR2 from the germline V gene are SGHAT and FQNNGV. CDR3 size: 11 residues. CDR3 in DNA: TGTGCCAGCAGCTTCGGCACTGAAGCTTTCTTT. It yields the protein CASSFGTEAFF.

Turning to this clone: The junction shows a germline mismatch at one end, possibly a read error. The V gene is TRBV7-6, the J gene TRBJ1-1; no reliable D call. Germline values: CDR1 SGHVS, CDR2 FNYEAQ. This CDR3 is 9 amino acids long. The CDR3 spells CATTPEADF. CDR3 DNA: TGTGCCACCACCCCTGAGGCTGACTTT.

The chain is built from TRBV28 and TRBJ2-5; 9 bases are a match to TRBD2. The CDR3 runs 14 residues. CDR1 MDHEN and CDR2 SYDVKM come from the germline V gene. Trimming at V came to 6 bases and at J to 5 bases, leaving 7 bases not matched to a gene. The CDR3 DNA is TGTGCCAGCAGAGCAGTGCGGGGGGGGGAGACCCAGTACTTC. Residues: CASRAVRGGETQYF. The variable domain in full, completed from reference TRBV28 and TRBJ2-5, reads DVKVTQSSRYLVKRTGEKVFLECVQDMDHENMFWYRQDPGLGLRLIYFSYDVKMKEKGDIPEGYSVSREKKERFSLILESASTNQTSMYLCASRAVRGGETQYFGPGTRLLVL.

For the CDR3, the DNA is TGTGCCAGCAGCTCCCGGACACCGGCTAATGAAAAACTGTTTTTT. Protein product: CASSSRTPANEKLFF. The V call is TRBV9, the J call TRBJ1-4; D is possibly TRBD1 (5 bases). CDR1 and CDR2 (germline): SGDLS, YYNGEE. V lost 4 bases and J 3 bases, leaving 13 bases between the germline ends. CDR3 length: 15 amino acids.

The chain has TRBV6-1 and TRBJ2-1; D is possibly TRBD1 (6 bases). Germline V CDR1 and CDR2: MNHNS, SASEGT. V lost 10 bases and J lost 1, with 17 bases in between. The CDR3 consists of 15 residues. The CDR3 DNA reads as TGTGCCACACGGGGACAACCGATTTCCTACAATGAGCAGTTCTTC. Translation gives CATRGQPISYNEQFF.

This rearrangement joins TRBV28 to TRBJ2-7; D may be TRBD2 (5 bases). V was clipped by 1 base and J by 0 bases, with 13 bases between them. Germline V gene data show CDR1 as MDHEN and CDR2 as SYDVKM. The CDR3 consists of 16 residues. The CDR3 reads CASSLSPTGVSYEQYF. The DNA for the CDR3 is TGTGCCAGCAGTTTATCTCCCACCGGGGTCTCCTACGAGCAGTACTTC.

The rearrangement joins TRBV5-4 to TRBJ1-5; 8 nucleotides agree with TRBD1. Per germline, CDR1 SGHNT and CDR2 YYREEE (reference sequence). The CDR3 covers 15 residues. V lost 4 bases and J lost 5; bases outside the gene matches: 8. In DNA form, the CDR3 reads TGTGCCAGCAGCCCAAGTCCGGACAGGGATCAGCCCCAGCATTTT. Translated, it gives CASSPSPDRDQPQHF.

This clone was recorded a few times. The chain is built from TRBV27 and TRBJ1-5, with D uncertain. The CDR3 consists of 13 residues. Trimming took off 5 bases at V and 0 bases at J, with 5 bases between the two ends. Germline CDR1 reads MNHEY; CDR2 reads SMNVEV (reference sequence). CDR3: CASSINSNQPQHF. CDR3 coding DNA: TGTGCCAGCAGTATAAATAGCAATCAGCCCCAGCATTTT.